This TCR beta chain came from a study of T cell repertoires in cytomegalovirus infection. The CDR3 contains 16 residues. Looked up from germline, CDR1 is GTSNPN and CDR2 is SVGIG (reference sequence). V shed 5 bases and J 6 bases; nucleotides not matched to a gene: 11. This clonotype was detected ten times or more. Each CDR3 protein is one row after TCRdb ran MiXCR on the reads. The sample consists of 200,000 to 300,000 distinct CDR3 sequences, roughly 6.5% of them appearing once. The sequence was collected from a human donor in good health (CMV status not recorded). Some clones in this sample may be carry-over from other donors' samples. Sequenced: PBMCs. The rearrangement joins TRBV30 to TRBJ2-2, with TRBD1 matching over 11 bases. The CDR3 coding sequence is TGTGCCTGGTTGAGACGGGACAGGGGGAAATCCGGGGAGCTGTTTTTT. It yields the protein CAWLRRDRGKSGELFF.